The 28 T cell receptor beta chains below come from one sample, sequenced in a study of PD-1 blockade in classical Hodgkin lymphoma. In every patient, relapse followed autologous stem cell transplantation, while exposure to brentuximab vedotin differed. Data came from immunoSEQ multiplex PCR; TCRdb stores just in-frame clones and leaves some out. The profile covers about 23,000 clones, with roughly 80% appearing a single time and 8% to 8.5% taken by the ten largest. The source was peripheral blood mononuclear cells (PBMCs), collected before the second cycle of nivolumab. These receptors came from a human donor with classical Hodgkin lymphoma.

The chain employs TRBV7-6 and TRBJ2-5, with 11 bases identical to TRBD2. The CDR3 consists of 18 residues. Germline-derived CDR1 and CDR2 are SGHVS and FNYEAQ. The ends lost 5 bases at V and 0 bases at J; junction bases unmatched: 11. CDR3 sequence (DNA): TGTGCCAGCAGCCGTAGCGGGGGGGCTAGGGGGTACCAAGAGACCCAGTACTTC. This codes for CASSRSGGARGYQETQYF.

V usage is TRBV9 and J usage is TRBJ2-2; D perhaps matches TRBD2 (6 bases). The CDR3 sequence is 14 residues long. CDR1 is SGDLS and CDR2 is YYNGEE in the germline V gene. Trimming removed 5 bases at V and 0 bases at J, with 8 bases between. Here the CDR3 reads CASRRETNTGELFF. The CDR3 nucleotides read TGTGCCAGCAGGCGGGAAACGAACACCGGGGAGCTGTTTTTT.

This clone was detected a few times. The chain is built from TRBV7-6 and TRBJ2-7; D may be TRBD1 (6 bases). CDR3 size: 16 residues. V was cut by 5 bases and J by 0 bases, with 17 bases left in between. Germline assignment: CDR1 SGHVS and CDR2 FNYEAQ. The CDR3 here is CASSLNMGALSYEQYF. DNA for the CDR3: TGTGCCAGCAGCCTCAATATGGGGGCCCTCTCCTACGAGCAGTACTTC.

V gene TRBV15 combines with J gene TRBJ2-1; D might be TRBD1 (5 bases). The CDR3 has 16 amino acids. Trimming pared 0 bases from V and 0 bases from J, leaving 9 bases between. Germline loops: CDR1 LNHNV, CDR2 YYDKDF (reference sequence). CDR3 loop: CATSRDRASSYNEQFF. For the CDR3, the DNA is TGTGCCACCAGCAGAGACAGGGCGAGCTCCTACAATGAGCAGTTCTTC. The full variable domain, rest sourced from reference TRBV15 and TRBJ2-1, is DAMVIQNPRYQVTQFGKPVTLSCSQTLNHNVMYWYQQKSSQAPKLLFHYYDKDFNNEADTPDNFQSRRPNTSFCFLDIRSPGLGDTAMYLCATSRDRASSYNEQFFGPGTRLTVL.

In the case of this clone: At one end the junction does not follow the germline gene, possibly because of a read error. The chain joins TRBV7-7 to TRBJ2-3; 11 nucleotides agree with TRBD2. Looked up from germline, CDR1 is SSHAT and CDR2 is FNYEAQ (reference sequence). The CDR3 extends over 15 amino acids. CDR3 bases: TGTGCTAGCAGCTTAAGGGCTAGCGGGGGGAATACGCAGTATTTT. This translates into CASSLRASGGNTQYF.

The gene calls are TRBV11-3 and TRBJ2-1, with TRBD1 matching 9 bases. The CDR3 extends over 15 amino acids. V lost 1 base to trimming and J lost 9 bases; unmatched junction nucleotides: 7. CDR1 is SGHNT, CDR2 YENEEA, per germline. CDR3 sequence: CASSLAGTGSGEQFF. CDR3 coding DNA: TGTGCCAGCAGCTTAGCCGGGACAGGGTCGGGTGAGCAGTTCTTC. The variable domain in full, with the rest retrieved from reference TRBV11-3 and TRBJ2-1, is EAGVVQSPRYKIIEKKQPVAFWCNPISGHNTLYWYLQNLGQGPELLIRYENEEAVDDSQLPKDRFSAERLKGVDSTLKIQPAELGDSAVYLCASSLAGTGSGEQFFGPGTRLTVL.

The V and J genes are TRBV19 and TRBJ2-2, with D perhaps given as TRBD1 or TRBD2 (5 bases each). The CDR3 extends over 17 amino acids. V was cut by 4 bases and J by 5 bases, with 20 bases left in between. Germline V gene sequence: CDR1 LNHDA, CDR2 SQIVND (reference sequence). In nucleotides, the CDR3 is TGTGCCAGTAGTACCGACCTCGGGATGGGGGTGACCGGGGAGCTGTTTTTT. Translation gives CASSTDLGMGVTGELFF.

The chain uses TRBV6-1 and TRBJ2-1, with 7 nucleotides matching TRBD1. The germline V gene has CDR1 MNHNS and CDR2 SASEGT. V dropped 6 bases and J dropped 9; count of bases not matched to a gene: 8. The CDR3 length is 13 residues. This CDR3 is CASSQTGSGEQFF. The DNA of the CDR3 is TGTGCCAGCAGCCAGACAGGGTCAGGTGAGCAGTTCTTC.

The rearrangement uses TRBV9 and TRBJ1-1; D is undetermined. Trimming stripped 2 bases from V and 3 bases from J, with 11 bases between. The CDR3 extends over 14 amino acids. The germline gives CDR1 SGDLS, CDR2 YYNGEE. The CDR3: CASSVGRFDTEAFF. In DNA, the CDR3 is TGTGCCAGCAGCGTTGGGCGTTTTGACACTGAAGCTTTCTTT.

CDR3 sequence reads: CATEGDSYEQYF. As DNA, the CDR3 is TGTGCCACCGAGGGGGACTCCTACGAGCAGTACTTC. The gene calls are TRBV18 and TRBJ2-7; TRBD1 might be the D (6 bases). Trimming removed 10 bases from V and 0 bases from J, with 10 bases in between. This CDR3 comprises 12 residues. Germline V gene sequence: CDR1 KGHSH, CDR2 LQKENI.

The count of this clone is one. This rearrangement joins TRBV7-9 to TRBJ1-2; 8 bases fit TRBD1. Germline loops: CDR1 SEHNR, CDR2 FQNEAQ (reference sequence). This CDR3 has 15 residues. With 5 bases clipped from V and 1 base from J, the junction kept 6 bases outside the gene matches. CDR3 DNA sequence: TGTGCCAGCAGCGCCGGACAGGGAGGTAACTATGGCTACACCTTC. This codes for CASSAGQGGNYGYTF.

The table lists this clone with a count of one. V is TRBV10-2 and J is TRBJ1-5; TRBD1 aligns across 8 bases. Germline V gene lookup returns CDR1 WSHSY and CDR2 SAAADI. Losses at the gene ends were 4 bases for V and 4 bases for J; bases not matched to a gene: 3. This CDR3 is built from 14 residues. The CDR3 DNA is TGCGCCAGCAGTGGGACAGGGAAAAATCAGCCCCAGCATTTT. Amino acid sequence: CASSGTGKNQPQHF.

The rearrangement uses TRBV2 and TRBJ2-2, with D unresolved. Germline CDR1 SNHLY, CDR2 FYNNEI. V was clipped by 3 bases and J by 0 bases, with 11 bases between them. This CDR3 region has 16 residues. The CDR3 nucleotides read TGTGCCAGCAGTGACAACACCGTTGCGAACACCGGGGAGCTGTTTTTT. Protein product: CASSDNTVANTGELFF.

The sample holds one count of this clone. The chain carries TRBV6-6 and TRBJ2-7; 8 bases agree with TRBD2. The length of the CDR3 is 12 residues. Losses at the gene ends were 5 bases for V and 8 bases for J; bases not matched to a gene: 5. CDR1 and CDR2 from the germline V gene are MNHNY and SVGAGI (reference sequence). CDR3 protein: CASSPPGGQQYF. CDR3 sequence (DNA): TGTGCCAGCAGTCCGCCGGGGGGGCAGCAGTACTTC.

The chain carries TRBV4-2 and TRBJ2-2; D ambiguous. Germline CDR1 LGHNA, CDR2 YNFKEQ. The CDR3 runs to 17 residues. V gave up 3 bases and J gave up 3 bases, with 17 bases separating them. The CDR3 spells CASSQGFRVLDTGELFF. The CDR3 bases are TGTGCCAGCAGCCAGGGTTTTCGGGTTCTAGACACCGGGGAGCTGTTTTTT.

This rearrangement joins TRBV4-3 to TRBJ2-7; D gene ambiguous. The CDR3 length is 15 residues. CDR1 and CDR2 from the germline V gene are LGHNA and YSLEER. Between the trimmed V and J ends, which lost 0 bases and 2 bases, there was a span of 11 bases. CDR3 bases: TGCGCCAGCAGCCAAGAGGTGTGGGCGGCCTACGAGCAGTACTTC. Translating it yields CASSQEVWAAYEQYF.

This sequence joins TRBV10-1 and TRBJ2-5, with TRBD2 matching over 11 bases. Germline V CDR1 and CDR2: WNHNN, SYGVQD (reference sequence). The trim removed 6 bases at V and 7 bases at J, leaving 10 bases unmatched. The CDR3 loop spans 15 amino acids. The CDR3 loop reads CASSSTSGGPRTQYF. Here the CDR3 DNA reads TGCGCCAGCAGCTCAACTAGCGGGGGCCCCAGGACCCAGTACTTC.

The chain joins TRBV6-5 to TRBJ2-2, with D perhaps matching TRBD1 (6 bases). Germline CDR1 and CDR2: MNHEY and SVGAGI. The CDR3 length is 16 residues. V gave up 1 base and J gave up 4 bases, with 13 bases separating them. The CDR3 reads CASSYFAGDITGELFF. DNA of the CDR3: TGTGCCAGCAGTTACTTCGCAGGGGACATCACCGGGGAGCTGTTTTTT.

The CDR3 sequence is CASSLTGQGSEAFF. The CDR3 nucleotides read TGTGCCAGCAGCTTAACCGGTCAGGGGTCTGAAGCTTTCTTT. The J gene is TRBJ1-1, the V gene TRBV7-2; the D gene is possibly TRBD1 (6 bases). V lost 2 bases, J lost 6 bases, and 13 bases lay in between. CDR1 SGHTA and CDR2 FQGNSA come from the germline V gene. CDR3 length: 14 amino acids.

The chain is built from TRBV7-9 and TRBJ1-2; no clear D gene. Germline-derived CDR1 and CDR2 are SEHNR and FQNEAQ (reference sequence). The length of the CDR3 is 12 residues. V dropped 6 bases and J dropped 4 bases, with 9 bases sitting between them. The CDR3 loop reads CASRGRIYGYTF. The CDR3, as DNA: TGTGCCAGCAGGGGTAGGATCTATGGCTACACCTTC.

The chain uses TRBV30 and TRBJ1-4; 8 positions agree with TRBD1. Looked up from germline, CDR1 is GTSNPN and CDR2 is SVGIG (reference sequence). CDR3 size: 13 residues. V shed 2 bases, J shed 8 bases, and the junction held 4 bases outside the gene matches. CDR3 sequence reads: CAWSLQGVEKLFF. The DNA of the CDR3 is TGTGCCTGGAGTTTACAGGGGGTGGAAAAACTGTTTTTT.

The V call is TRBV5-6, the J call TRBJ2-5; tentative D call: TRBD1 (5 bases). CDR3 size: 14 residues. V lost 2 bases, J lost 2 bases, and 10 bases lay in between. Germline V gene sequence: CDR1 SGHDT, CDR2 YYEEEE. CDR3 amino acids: CASSFDSSQETQYF. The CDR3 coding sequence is TGTGCCAGCAGCTTCGACAGTTCACAAGAGACCCAGTACTTC.

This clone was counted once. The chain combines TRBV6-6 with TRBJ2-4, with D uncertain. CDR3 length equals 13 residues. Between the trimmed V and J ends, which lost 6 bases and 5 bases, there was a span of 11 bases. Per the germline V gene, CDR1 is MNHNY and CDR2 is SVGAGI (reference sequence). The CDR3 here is CASRRKQQNIQYF. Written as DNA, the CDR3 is TGTGCCAGCAGACGGAAACAGCAAAACATTCAGTACTTC.

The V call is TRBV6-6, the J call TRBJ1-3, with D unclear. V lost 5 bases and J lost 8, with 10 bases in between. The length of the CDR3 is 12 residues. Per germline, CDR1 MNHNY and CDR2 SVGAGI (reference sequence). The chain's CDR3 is CASSPVSDTIYF. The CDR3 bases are TGTGCCAGCAGTCCGGTCTCGGACACCATATATTTT.

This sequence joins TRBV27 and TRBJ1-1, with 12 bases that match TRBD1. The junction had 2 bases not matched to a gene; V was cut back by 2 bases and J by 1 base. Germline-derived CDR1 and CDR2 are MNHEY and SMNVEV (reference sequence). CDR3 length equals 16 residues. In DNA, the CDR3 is TGTGCCAGCAGTTTAGCGGGACAGGGGGCGAACACTGAAGCTTTCTTT. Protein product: CASSLAGQGANTEAFF.

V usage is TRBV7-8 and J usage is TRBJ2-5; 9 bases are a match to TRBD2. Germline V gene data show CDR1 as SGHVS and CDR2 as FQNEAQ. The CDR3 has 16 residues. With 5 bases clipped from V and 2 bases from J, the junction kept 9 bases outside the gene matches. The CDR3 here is CASSPRGLAGQETQYF. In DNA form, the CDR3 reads TGTGCCAGCAGCCCTCGGGGTCTAGCGGGGCAAGAGACCCAGTACTTC.

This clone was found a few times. The CDR3 here is CASSLSGTGSSEQYF. As DNA, the CDR3 is TGTGCCAGCAGCTTGTCCGGGACAGGATCGTCCGAGCAGTACTTC. The J gene is TRBJ2-7, the V gene TRBV5-8, with 8 bases that match TRBD1. From germline, CDR1 is SGHTS and CDR2 YDEGEE. The CDR3 totals 15 residues. The V gene end was trimmed by 1 base and the J gene end by 6 bases; junction bases not matched to a gene: 9.

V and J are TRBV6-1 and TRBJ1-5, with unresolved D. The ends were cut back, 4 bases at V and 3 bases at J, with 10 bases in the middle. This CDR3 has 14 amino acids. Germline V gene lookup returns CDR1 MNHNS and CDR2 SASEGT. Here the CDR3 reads CASSGTSINQPQHF. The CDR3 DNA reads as TGTGCCAGCAGTGGAACTAGTATCAATCAGCCCCAGCATTTT.